The clone carrying this T cell receptor beta chain was counted only a few times. Its target is unknown. Whole blood was used without fractionation, so all unsorted peripheral T cells were included. The RNA source was a roughly 2.4 ml peripheral blood draw. The data originate from a study of HIV-infected patients and healthy controls. Study findings and constraints: No HLA typing of donors was done in this study.

Alpha and beta constant-region primers primed reverse transcription of around 500 ng RNA. Each of the alpha and beta chains got its own library through chain-specific third strand synthesis with indices. Ligation attached cDNA to a 5' RACE adapter that carried a random hexamer and SP2 site. MiXCR was run by TCRdb on the 5' RACE reads, yielding one entry per CDR3 protein. The sample has 5,000 to 6,500 distinct CDR3 sequences; about 7.7% are singletons. The V end was cut by 5 bases, the J end by 3 bases, with 4 bases between. The CDR3 runs to 11 residues. Germline V gene data show CDR1 as KGHSH and CDR2 as LQKENI.

The chain links TRBV18 to TRBJ2-5; D is undetermined. The clonotype originates from an adult with HIV infection. The sequencing used blood, collected before antiretroviral therapy. This CDR3 reads CASSEKETQYF. CDR3 nucleotide sequence: TGTGCCAGCTCAGAGAAAGAGACCCAGTACTTC.